This TCR beta chain was found in a study of blood T cell repertoires in COVID-19. In the study overall: From the United States, Italy and Spain came samples of acute and convalescent COVID-19. T cells, B-cell-depleted T cells, or PBMCs supplied cDNA or gDNA.

With 0 bases clipped from V and 7 bases from J, the junction kept 1 base outside the gene matches. This CDR3 comprises 14 residues. Germline V gives CDR1 SGDLS, CDR2 YYNGEE. In the original processing: The authors estimated nucleated cell counts from reference gene primer amplification. Sequencing used immunoSEQ multiplex PCR; TCRdb keeps in-frame clones, though not all of them. V and J calls and clone size are copied from that table; D and trimming were computed from the DNA. Of approximately 100,000 clones in the sample, roughly 84% are singletons; the top ten hold roughly 6.3%. This receptor was identified in a man aged 60 to 75 with acute or convalescent COVID-19. This chain joins TRBV9 and TRBJ1-5, with TRBD1 matching 10 bases. Sequences were obtained from peripheral blood. The CDR3 here is CASSVGDRGQPQHF. CDR3 coding DNA: TGTGCCAGCAGCGTAGGGGACAGGGGACAGCCCCAGCATTTT.